Following are 24 T cell receptor beta chains from one sample sequenced in a study of T cells in Graves' hyperthyroidism and ophthalmopathy. The TCR beta CDR3 regions underwent amplification using RNA transcripts as the source. First-round RT-PCR of the TCR CDR3 relied on the HTBI primer set. TCRdb recomputed calls from the multiplex PCR reads with MiXCR, one row per CDR3 protein. This table has fewer than 650,000 distinct CDR3 sequences, 46% appearing once. Sample: peripheral blood or thyroid tissue (not recorded which). Receptors were obtained from an adult woman with Graves' disease, either hyperthyroidism or ophthalmopathy (not recorded which).

This clonotype was detected ten times or more. The V and J genes are TRBV7-2 and TRBJ1-2; D gene uncertain. Germline V gene sequence: CDR1 SGHTA, CDR2 FQGNSA. The CDR3 length is 12 residues. Trimming removed 11 bases at V and 0 bases at J, with 10 bases between. This CDR3 is CAASEANYGYTF. The CDR3 coding sequence is TGTGCCGCCAGCGAGGCTAACTATGGCTACACCTTC.

The CDR3 sequence: CASSQDGRNNQPQHF. The CDR3 DNA reads TGCGCCAGCAGCCAAGATGGGCGGAACAATCAGCCCCAGCATTTT. J is TRBJ1-5 and V is TRBV4-1; D gene uncertain. This CDR3 region has 15 residues. The ends were cut back, 0 bases at V and 3 bases at J, with 9 bases in the middle. Per the germline V gene, CDR1 is MGHRA and CDR2 is YSYEKL.

The rearrangement links TRBV20-1 to TRBJ1-6; D gene unclear. Germline V CDR1 and CDR2: DFQATT, SNEGSKA (reference sequence). The V gene lost 1 base and the J gene lost 10 bases, with 11 bases spanning the gap. The CDR3 has 13 amino acids. CDR3 loop: CSARAGVSSPLHF. CDR3 coding DNA: TGCAGTGCTAGAGCGGGTGTTAGCTCACCCCTCCACTTT.

This chain uses TRBV7-9 with TRBJ1-1; possibly TRBD1 for D (5 bases). CDR1 and CDR2 from the germline V gene are SEHNR and FQNEAQ (reference sequence). V shed 6 bases and J shed 1 base, with 18 bases lying between them. The CDR3 consists of 16 residues. CDR3 in DNA: TGTGCCAGCAGACCTAAGTCCGGGACGGAGAACACTGAAGCTTTCTTT. Amino acid sequence: CASRPKSGTENTEAFF.

This rearrangement joins TRBV6-5 to TRBJ1-2; D is unresolved. V gave up 2 bases and J gave up 6 bases, with 13 bases separating them. This CDR3 has 14 residues. Per germline, CDR1 MNHEY and CDR2 SVGAGI. CDR3 in amino acids: CASSYDNRRHGYTF. CDR3 bases: TGTGCCAGCAGTTACGACAATAGAAGGCATGGCTACACCTTC.

The sample holds many counts of this clonotype. The chain joins TRBV28 to TRBJ1-6, with TRBD1 identical over 8 bases. This CDR3 has 14 amino acids. CDR1 and CDR2 (germline): MDHEN, SYDVKM. With V trimmed by 3 bases and J by 7 bases, 2 bases remained unmatched. Written as DNA, the CDR3 is TGTGCCAGCAGTTTCGGGACAGGCAATTCACCCCTCCACTTT. This codes for CASSFGTGNSPLHF.

This clonotype was detected ten times or more. The V gene is TRBV29-1, the J gene TRBJ2-7; unclear D gene. CDR1 is SQVTM, CDR2 ANQGSEA, per germline. CDR3 length: 14 amino acids. Trimming shortened V by 3 bases and J by 0 bases, and 12 bases separated the two germline ends. In nucleotides, the CDR3 is TGCAGCGTTGAGTCGAGCGAGAACTCCTACGAGCAGTACTTC. Protein sequence: CSVESSENSYEQYF.

The V call is TRBV7-8, the J call TRBJ1-1; D is unresolved. V lost 0 bases and J 1 base, leaving 6 bases between the germline ends. The CDR3 extends over 14 amino acids. CDR1 and CDR2 from the germline V gene are SGHVS and FQNEAQ. The CDR3 loop is CASSLAFGNTEAFF. CDR3 nucleotide sequence: TGTGCCAGCAGCTTAGCGTTCGGGAACACTGAAGCTTTCTTT.

The CDR3 DNA reads TGCGCCAGCAGCTTGAGACAGGGGGCCATGAACACTGAAGCTTTCTTT. It codes for CASSLRQGAMNTEAFF. V usage is TRBV5-1 and J usage is TRBJ1-1; 10 bases match TRBD1. The length of the CDR3 is 16 residues. J gave up 0 bases and V 1 base, and 3 bases lay outside the gene matches. Germline V gene sequence: CDR1 SGHRS, CDR2 YFSETQ.

There are a few counts of this clonotype. The CDR3 DNA reads TGTGCCAGCACGCCCCGGGACTTCTATAGCAATCAGCCCCAGCATTTT. Protein sequence: CASTPRDFYSNQPQHF. This chain uses TRBV19 with TRBJ1-5; D possibly corresponds to TRBD1 (5 bases). V dropped 9 bases and J dropped 0 bases, with 18 bases sitting between them. From germline, CDR1 is LNHDA and CDR2 SQIVND (reference sequence). The CDR3 runs to 16 residues. Using reference TRBV19 and TRBJ1-5 for the parts outside the CDR3, the full variable domain is DGGITQSPKYLFRKEGQNVTLSCEQNLNHDAMYWYRQDPGQGLRLIYYSQIVNDFQKGDIAEGYSVSREKKESFPLTVTSAQKNPTAFYLCASTPRDFYSNQPQHFGDGTRLSIL.

In the case of this clonotype: A much more abundant neighbour one base away suggests this may be a read error. This chain links TRBV7-9 with TRBJ2-5; D call uncertain. CDR1 and CDR2 (germline): SEHNR, FQNEAQ (reference sequence). This CDR3 spans 14 amino acids. The CDR3 sequence is CASSQGQNLETQYF. The CDR3 DNA reads as TGCGCCAGCAGCCAAGGGCAGAATTTAGAGACCCAGTACTTC.

The chain recombines TRBV29-1 with TRBJ2-7, with 10 bases fitting TRBD2. Germline V lookup: CDR1 SQVTM, CDR2 ANQGSEA. The CDR3 runs 13 residues. Germline trimming cut 7 bases from V and 5 bases from J; bases unmatched to any gene: 8. The CDR3 loop reads CSALAGDPDEQYF. The CDR3 DNA reads as TGCAGCGCGCTAGCGGGAGACCCCGACGAGCAGTACTTC.

The chain employs TRBV7-9 and TRBJ2-5, with D perhaps TRBD1 or TRBD2 (5 bases each). V lost 5 bases to trimming and J lost 5 bases, with 18 bases between them. CDR1 and CDR2 from the germline V gene are SEHNR and FQNEAQ (reference sequence). The CDR3 is 15 residues long. CDR3: CASSHRDQSGETQYF. CDR3 nucleotide sequence: TGTGCCAGCAGCCACCGGGACCAGTCGGGGGAGACCCAGTACTTC.

The rearrangement joins TRBV28 to TRBJ1-3, with D uncertain. CDR3 size: 13 residues. V was trimmed by 6 bases and J by 0 bases, leaving 6 bases between them. The germline V gene has CDR1 MDHEN and CDR2 SYDVKM. CDR3 DNA: TGTGCCAGCAGGGGGTCCTCTGGAAACACCATATATTTT. Its protein product is CASRGSSGNTIYF.

This clonotype was seen only a few times. The genes are TRBV2 and TRBJ1-4, with 8 bases fitting TRBD1. V dropped 5 bases and J dropped 6; count of bases not matched to a gene: 8. This CDR3 comprises 15 residues. Germline CDR1 is SNHLY and CDR2 is FYNNEI. CDR3 sequence (DNA): TGTGCCAGCAGTCCAGTGACAGGGGTCGATGAAAAACTGTTTTTT. Its protein is CASSPVTGVDEKLFF.

The chain uses TRBV20-1 and TRBJ2-5; D possibly corresponds to TRBD2 (6 bases). The V end was cut by 0 bases, the J end by 5 bases, with 16 bases between. Germline loops: CDR1 DFQATT, CDR2 SNEGSKA (reference sequence). The CDR3 runs 15 residues. The CDR3 sequence is CSARDGPAGSETQYF. The CDR3 DNA follows: TGCAGTGCTAGAGATGGGCCAGCGGGTTCGGAGACCCAGTACTTC.

The V call is TRBV7-9, the J call TRBJ2-5; maybe TRBD2 (6 bases). TRBJ2-7 matches the DNA end more closely, so the J call is doubtful. This CDR3 contains 14 residues. Germline-derived CDR1 and CDR2 are SEHNR and FQNEAQ (reference sequence). The CDR3 DNA reads as TGTGCCAGCACCTCAGGTGGGAGGAACTACGAGCAGTACTTC. It codes for CASTSGGRNYEQYF.

About this clonotype itself: No conserved phenylalanine or tryptophan is present at the end of the CDR3, so a read error is the likely explanation. No DNA is shown, since the ends of the CDR3 on it are uncertain; the CDR3 is the one TCRdb lists. The chain combines TRBV19 with TRBJ1-3. The CDR3 comprises 11 residues, both ends counted. The germline V gene encodes CDR1 LNHDA and CDR2 SQIVND (reference sequence). CDR3 sequence: CASSPSGRAGS.

Written as DNA, the CDR3 is TGTGCCAGCAGTTCCGCCGCAAAGAACACTGAAGCTTTCTTT. Translation: CASSSAAKNTEAFF. The chain couples TRBV28 to TRBJ1-1; D not resolved. The germline gives CDR1 MDHEN, CDR2 SYDVKM. The CDR3 sequence is 14 residues long. Trimming left V 4 bases short and J 1 base short, with 10 bases between.

The chain uses TRBV7-2 and TRBJ2-5, with 9 bases lining up with TRBD2. The V gene end was trimmed by 2 bases and the J gene end by 0 bases; junction bases not matched to a gene: 1. Germline CDR1 SGHTA, CDR2 FQGNSA. The CDR3 is 15 residues long. CDR3 region: CASSLSGGYQETQYF. CDR3 in DNA: TGTGCCAGCAGCTTAAGCGGGGGGTACCAAGAGACCCAGTACTTC.

This chain uses TRBV9 with TRBJ1-6; D ambiguous. This CDR3 comprises 13 residues. Trimming pared 2 bases from V and 5 bases from J, leaving 5 bases between. From germline, CDR1 is SGDLS and CDR2 YYNGEE. In DNA, the CDR3 is TGTGCCAGCAGCGTGGAAAATAATTCACCCCTCCACTTT. It is translated as CASSVENNSPLHF.

Details on this clonotype: A much larger clonotype is one base distant, so this may be a read error. V and J are TRBV5-5 and TRBJ1-1; 8 positions agree with TRBD1. The CDR3 runs to 14 residues. J gave up 3 bases and V 5 bases, and 6 bases lay outside the gene matches. Germline V gene lookup returns CDR1 SGHKS and CDR2 YYEKEE (reference sequence). CDR3 loop: CASRDRGYDTEAFF. The DNA of the CDR3 is TGTGCCAGCAGAGACAGGGGTTACGACACTGAAGCTTTCTTT.

This clonotype has ten or more counts. The V call is TRBV4-3, the J call TRBJ1-6; 9 bases map to TRBD1. Germline V gene data show CDR1 as LGHNA and CDR2 as YSLEER. The CDR3 spans 17 residues. The V and J ends lost 1 base and 7 bases, in that order; junction bases with no gene match: 8. CDR3 DNA sequence: TGCGCCAGCAGCCAAGGGGTATCCGGGACAGGGAATTCACCCCTCCACTTT. Encoded protein: CASSQGVSGTGNSPLHF.

The sample holds many counts of this clonotype. The V gene is TRBV12-3 or TRBV12-4, the J gene TRBJ2-5; unclear D gene. The ends were cut back, 5 bases at V and 1 base at J, with 5 bases in the middle. The CDR3 has 12 amino acids. The CDR3 nucleotides are TGTGCCAGCAGTCCCTTCCAAGAGACCCAGTACTTC. Its protein product is CASSPFQETQYF.